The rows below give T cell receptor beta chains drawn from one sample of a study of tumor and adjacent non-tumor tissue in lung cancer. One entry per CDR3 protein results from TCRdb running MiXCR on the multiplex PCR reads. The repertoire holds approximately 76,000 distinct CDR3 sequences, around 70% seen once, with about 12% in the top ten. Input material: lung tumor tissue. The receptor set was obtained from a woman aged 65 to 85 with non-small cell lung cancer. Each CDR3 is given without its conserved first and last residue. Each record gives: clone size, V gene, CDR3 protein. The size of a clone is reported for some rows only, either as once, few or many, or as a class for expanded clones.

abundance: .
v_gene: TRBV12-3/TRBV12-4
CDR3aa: VSIGLADTQY

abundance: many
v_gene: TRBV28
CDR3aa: ASSTGFGNQPQH

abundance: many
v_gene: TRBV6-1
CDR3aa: ASRDDRVVRGYT

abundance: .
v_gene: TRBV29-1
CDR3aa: SVASSGGAGEPF

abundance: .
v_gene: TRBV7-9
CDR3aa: ASSSHTVSDMQY

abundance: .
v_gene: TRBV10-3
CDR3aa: VISEGRAAYEQY

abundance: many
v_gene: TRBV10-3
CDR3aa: AISGGREPTDTQY

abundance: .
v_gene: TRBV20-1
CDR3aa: SPRGGAGNERF

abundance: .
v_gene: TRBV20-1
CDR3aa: SAKTGWTDTQY

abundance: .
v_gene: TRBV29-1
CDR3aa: SSYLAGRRADTQY

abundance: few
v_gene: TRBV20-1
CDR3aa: SARRLAGPMGDTQY

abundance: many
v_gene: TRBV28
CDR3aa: ASNGNSYEQY

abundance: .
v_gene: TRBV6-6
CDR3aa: ANVTWGIDTQY

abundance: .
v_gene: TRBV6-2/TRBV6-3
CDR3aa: ASSDPLGLTHEQY

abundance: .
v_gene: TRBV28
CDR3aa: ASNGPGREGRETQY

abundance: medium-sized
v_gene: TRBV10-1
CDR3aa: ASSDRASGSSTDTQY

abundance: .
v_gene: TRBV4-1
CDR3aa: ASSHTQGRNSEAF

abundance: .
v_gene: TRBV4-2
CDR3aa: ASSHDWAMNTGELF

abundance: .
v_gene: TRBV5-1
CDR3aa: DSSDISGPPEAF

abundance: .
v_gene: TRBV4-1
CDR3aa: ASSRQGGASGSIPGTQY

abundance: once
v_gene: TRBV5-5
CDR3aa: VSSLVRGGGYTEAI

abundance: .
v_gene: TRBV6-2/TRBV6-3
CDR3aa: AIIGAAEAF

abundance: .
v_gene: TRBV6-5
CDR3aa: ANGPVQETLY

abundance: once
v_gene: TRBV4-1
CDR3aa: ASIQADREGQPQH

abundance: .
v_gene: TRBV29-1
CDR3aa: STINSVENIGELF

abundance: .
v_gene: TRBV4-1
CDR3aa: PSSHRTENAEAF

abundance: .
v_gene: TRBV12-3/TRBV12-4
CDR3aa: ASSLILADGHNEYF

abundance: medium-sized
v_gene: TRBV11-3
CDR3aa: ASSLGGPGLANTGELF

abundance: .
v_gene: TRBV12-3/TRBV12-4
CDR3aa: VSSLWGGDTEAF

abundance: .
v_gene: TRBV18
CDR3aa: ASSPVQLLYSIQPQH

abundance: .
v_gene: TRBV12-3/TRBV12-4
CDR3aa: AGSASGIDTQC

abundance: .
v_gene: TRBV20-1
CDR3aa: STRANIINYGYT

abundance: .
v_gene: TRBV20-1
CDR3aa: SARVGDRGEAL

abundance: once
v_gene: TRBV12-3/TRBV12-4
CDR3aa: TSSLLGGSEQY

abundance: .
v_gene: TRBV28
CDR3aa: ASSPIRRASGNEHF

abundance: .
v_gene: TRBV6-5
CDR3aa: ASAPMRGDTQY

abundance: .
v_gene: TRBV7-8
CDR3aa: ASSLDWVETQY

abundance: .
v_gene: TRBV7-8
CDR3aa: ASSEHRLAGGFKY

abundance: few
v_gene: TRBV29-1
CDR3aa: SVRGSAYEQY

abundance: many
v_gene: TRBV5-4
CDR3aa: ASSFKGRGANVLT

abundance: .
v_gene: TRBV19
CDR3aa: ASSQTEETQY

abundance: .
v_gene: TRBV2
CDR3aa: ASSRDGGELAF

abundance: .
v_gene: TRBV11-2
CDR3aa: ASSFASGTTDTQY

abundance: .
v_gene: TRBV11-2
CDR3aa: ASSPGGGRSNEQF

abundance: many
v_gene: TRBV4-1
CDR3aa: ASSQIDRGAYEQY

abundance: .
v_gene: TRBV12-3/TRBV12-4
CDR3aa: ACSPGLARNEGTQY

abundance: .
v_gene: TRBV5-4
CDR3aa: GSSGRGRGTDTQY